This T cell receptor (beta chain) was recovered during a study of T cells after yellow fever vaccination. Overall study findings and caveats: Few clonotypes appeared in both CD4 and CD8 compartments.

Template switching by 5'RACE produced TCR cDNA, adding a universal primer site and UMIs. TCRdb redid the calling of the 5' RACE reads with MiXCR, one entry per CDR3 protein. The repertoire includes under 150,000 distinct CDR3 sequences, less than 9.5% of them detected once, and 0.73% sits in the top ten. This clonotype was recorded many times. Its specificity is unknown. Trimming removed 7 bases from V and 2 bases from J; junction bases left unmatched: 5. The CDR3 is 14 residues long. CDR1 is MNHEY and CDR2 is SVGAGI in the germline V gene. This rearrangement joins TRBV6-5 to TRBJ2-1, with 7 bases matching TRBD2. The sequence was obtained from a man aged 25 to 45 who received the YFV17D yellow fever vaccine. Here the sequenced sample was CD4+ T cells sorted from PBMCs, taken 5 days after the yellow fever booster vaccination. CDR3 bases: TGTGCCAGCACCGGGACTAACACCTACAATGAGCAGTTCTTC. It codes for CASTGTNTYNEQFF.